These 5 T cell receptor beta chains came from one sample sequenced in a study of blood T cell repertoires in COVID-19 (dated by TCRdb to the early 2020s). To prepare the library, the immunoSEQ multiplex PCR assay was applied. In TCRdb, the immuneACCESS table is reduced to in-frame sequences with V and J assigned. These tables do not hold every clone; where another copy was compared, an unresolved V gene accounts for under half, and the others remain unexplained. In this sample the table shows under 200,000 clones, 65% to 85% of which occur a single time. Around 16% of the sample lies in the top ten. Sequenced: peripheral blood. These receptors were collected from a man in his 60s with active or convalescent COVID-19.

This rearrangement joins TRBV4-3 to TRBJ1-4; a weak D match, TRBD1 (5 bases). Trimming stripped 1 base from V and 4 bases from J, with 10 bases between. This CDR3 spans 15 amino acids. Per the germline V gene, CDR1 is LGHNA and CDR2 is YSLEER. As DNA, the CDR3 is TGCGCCAGCAGCCAAGGGGGCAGGATTAATGAAAAACTGTTTTTT. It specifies CASSQGGRINEKLFF.

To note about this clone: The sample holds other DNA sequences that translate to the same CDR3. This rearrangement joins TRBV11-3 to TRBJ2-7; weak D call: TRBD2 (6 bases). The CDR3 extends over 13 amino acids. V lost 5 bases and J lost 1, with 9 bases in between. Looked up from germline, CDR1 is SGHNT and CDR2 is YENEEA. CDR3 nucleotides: TGTGCCAGCAGCCGGGACTCGTCCTACGAGCAGTACTTC. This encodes CASSRDSSYEQYF.

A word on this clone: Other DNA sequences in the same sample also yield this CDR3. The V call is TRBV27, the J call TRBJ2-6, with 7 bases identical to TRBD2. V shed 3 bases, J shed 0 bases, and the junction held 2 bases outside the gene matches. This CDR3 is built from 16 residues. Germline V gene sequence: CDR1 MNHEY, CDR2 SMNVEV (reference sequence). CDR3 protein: CASSFGGSSGANVLTF. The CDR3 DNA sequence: TGTGCCAGCAGTTTTGGCGGGAGCTCTGGGGCCAACGTCCTGACTTTC.

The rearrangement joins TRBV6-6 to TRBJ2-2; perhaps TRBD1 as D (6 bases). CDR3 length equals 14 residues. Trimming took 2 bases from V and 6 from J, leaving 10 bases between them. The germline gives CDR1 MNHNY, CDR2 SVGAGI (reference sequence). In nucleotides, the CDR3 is TGTGCCAGCAGTTACATGGCAGGGGCCGGGGAGCTGTTTTTT. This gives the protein CASSYMAGAGELFF.

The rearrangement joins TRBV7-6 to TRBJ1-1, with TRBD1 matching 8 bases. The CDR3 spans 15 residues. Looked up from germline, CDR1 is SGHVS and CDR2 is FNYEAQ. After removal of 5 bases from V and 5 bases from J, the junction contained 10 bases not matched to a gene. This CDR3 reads CASSPQTGVLTEAFF. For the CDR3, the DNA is TGTGCCAGCAGCCCACAGACAGGGGTCTTGACTGAAGCTTTCTTT.